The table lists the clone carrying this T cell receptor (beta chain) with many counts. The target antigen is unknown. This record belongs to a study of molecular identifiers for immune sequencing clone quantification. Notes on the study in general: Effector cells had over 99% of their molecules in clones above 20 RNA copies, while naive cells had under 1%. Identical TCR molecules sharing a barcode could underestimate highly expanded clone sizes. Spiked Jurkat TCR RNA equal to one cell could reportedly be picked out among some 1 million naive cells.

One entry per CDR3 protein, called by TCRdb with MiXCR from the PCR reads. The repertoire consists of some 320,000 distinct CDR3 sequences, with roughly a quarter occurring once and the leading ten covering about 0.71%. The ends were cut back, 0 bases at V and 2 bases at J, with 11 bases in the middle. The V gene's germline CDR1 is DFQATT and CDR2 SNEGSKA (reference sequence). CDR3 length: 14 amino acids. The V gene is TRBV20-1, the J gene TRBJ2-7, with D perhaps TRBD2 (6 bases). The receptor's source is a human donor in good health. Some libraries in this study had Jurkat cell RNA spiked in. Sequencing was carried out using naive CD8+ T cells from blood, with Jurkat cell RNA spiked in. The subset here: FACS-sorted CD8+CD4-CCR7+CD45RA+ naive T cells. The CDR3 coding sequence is TGCAGTGCTAGAGATCAGGCGGGACCCTACGAGCAGTACTTC. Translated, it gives CSARDQAGPYEQYF.